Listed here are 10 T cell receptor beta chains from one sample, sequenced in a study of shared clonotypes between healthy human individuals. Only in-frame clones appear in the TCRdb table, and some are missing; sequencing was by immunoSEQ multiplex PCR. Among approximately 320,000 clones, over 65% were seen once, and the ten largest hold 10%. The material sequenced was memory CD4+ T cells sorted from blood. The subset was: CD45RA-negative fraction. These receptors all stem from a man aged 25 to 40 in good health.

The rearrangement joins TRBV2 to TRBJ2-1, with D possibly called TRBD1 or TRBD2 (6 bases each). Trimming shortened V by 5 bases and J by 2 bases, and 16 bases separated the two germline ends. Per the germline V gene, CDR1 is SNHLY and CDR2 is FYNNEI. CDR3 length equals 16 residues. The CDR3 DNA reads TGTGCCAGCAGTCCAAAAGGGGGGTTTACCTACAATGAGCAGTTCTTC. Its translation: CASSPKGGFTYNEQFF.

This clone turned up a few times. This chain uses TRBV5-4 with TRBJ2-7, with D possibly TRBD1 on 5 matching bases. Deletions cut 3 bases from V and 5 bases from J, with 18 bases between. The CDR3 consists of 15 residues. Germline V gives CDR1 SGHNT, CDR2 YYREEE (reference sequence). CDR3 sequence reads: CASSSPQGSDHEQYF. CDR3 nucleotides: TGTGCCAGCAGCTCGCCCCAGGGTTCGGACCACGAGCAGTACTTC.

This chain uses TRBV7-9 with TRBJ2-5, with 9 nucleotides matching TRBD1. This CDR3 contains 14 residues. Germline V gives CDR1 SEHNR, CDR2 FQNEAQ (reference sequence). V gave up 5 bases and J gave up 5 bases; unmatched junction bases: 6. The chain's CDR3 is CASSKWDRDETQYF. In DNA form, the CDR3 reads TGTGCCAGCAGCAAATGGGACAGGGACGAGACCCAGTACTTC.

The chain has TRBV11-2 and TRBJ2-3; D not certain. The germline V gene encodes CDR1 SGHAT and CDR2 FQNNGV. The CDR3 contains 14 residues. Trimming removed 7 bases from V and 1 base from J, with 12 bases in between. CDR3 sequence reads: CASTEWFGTDTQYF. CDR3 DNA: TGTGCCAGCACGGAGTGGTTCGGCACAGATACGCAGTATTTT.

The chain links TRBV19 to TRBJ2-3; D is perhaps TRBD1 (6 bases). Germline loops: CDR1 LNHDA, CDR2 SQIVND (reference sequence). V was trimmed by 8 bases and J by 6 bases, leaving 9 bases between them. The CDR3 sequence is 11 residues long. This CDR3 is CASGQFDTQYF. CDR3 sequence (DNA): TGTGCCAGTGGACAGTTTGATACGCAGTATTTT.

CDR3 in amino acids: CASSFFLRPGEQYF. The CDR3 bases are TGTGCCAGCAGCTTTTTCCTAAGACCGGGGGAGCAGTACTTC. The chain carries TRBV5-4 and TRBJ2-7; the D gene is possibly TRBD2 (5 bases). This CDR3 is built from 14 residues. Germline V gives CDR1 SGHNT, CDR2 YYREEE (reference sequence). V lost 2 bases to trimming and J lost 7 bases, with 16 bases between them.

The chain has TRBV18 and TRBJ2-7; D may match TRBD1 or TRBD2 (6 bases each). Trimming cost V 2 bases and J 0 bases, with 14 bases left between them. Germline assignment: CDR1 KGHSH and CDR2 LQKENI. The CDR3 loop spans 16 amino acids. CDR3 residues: CASSPMVGGHSYEQYF. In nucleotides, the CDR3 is TGTGCCAGCTCACCAATGGTGGGGGGCCACTCCTACGAGCAGTACTTC.

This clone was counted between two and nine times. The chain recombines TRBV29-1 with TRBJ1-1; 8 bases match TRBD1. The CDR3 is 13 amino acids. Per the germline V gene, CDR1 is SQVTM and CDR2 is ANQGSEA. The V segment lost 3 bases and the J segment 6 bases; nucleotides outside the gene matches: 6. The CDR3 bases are TGCAGCGTTGACTGGACAGGGAGGCCTGAAGCTTTCTTT. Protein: CSVDWTGRPEAFF.

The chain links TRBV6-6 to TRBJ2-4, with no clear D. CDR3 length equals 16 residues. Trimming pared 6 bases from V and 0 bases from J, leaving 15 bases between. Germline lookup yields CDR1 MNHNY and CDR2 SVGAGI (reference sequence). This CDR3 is CASRLGRRLAKNIQYF. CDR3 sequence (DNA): TGTGCCAGCAGGCTTGGACGGCGGCTAGCCAAAAACATTCAGTACTTC.

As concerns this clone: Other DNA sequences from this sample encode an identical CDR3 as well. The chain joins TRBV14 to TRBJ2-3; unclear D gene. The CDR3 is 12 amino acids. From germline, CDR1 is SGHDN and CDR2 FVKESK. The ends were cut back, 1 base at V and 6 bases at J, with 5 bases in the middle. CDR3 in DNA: TGTGCCAGCAGCCAAGTCAGGGATACGCAGTATTTT. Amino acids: CASSQVRDTQYF.